This is a list of T cell receptor beta chains from one sample in a study of T-cell memory formation after mild COVID-19. TCRdb reanalysed the 5' RACE reads using MiXCR and keeps one entry per CDR3 protein. The sample holds hundreds of thousands of distinct CDR3 sequences, approximately 20% seen once. Sequencing used PBMCs or a T cell subset sorted from them (not recorded which). The receptor source for this set is an adult woman who had mild COVID-19 (a few samples of this study predate the infection). Cell type and time point are not known. Both conserved end residues are part of each CDR3. Fields, in order: D gene, V gene, clone size, J gene, CDR3 DNA, CDR3 protein. A D gene is named only where the DNA matches it firmly. Not every row has a clone size; where given, it reads once, few, many or a size class.

D: -; V: TRBV7-2; size: once; J: TRBJ1-3; DNA: TGTGCCAGCAGCGAGGGGGGCCGTGGAAACACCATATATTTT; CDR3: CASSEGGRGNTIYF
D: -; V: TRBV6-2/TRBV6-3; size: -; J: TRBJ2-5; DNA: TGTGCCAGCACCGGACTGGGAGTGGCGACCCAGTACTTC; CDR3: CASTGLGVATQYF
D: TRBD2; V: TRBV11-3; size: many; J: TRBJ2-3; DNA: TGTGCCAGCAGCTTCATCGGGGCGGGAGGAGATACGCAGTATTTT; CDR3: CASSFIGAGGDTQYF
D: -; V: TRBV21-1; size: few; J: TRBJ2-7; DNA: TGTGCCAGCAGCAAATTTCGGGGAACAGGCAACTACGAGCAGTACTTC; CDR3: CASSKFRGTGNYEQYF
D: -; V: TRBV19; size: -; J: TRBJ1-5; DNA: TGTGCCAGTAGTATGCGGGGAGCATATAGCAATCAGCCCCAGCATTTT; CDR3: CASSMRGAYSNQPQHF
D: -; V: TRBV27; size: -; J: TRBJ2-7; DNA: TGTGCCAGCAGTCTCTCCGGGACGGCCTCCTACGAGCAGTACTTC; CDR3: CASSLSGTASYEQYF
D: TRBD1; V: TRBV7-9; size: -; J: TRBJ2-5; DNA: TGTGCCAGCAGGCTGACAGGGGCGCAAGAGACCCAGTACTTC; CDR3: CASRLTGAQETQYF
D: TRBD2; V: TRBV4-1; size: many; J: TRBJ2-1; DNA: TGCGCCAGCAGCCAAGAGAGGACTAGCGGGGGGACCTTCGGCGAGAATGAGCAGTTCTTC; CDR3: CASSQERTSGGTFGENEQFF
D: TRBD1; V: TRBV6-5; size: -; J: TRBJ2-7; DNA: TGTGCCAGCAGTTACGACAGGGTCAGCTACGAGCAGTACTTC; CDR3: CASSYDRVSYEQYF
D: TRBD1; V: TRBV11-2; size: few; J: TRBJ2-2; DNA: TGTGCCAGCAGCTTCCCACGAGGAAGGGGGCATACCGGGGAGCTGTTTTTT; CDR3: CASSFPRGRGHTGELFF
D: TRBD2; V: TRBV18; size: -; J: TRBJ2-7; DNA: TGTGCCAGCTCACCAAAACCCGGGTGGACTAGCGGGAGATACGAGCAGTACTTC; CDR3: CASSPKPGWTSGRYEQYF
D: TRBD1; V: TRBV6-6; size: few; J: TRBJ2-5; DNA: TGTGCCAGCAGTGCTAGGACAGGGAGAGAGACCCAGTACTTC; CDR3: CASSARTGRETQYF
D: -; V: TRBV7-2; size: many; J: TRBJ2-7; DNA: TGTGCCAGCAGCTTAGATTACTACGAGCAGTACTTC; CDR3: CASSLDYYEQYF
D: TRBD2; V: TRBV24-1; size: once; J: TRBJ2-3; DNA: TGTGCCACCAGTGATCCACAGCTAGCGGGGGCTGCAGATACGCAGTATTTT; CDR3: CATSDPQLAGAADTQYF
D: TRBD2; V: TRBV5-5; size: few; J: TRBJ2-3; DNA: TGTGCCAGCAGTTCATCTCTAGCGGGCACCACAGATACGCAGTATTTT; CDR3: CASSSSLAGTTDTQYF
D: -; V: TRBV5-1; size: many; J: TRBJ1-1; DNA: TGCGCCAGCAGCTTGGAGGGACAATGGGGGACTGAAGCTTTCTTT; CDR3: CASSLEGQWGTEAFF
D: TRBD1; V: TRBV12-3/TRBV12-4; size: few; J: TRBJ1-5; DNA: TGTGCCAGCAGGACGGACAGGGAAGGTCAGCCCCAGCATTTT; CDR3: CASRTDREGQPQHF
D: -; V: TRBV7-9; size: -; J: TRBJ1-4; DNA: TGTGCCAGCGGTCGACCCGAGGGCCATGAAAAACTGTTTTTT; CDR3: CASGRPEGHEKLFF
D: TRBD2; V: TRBV29-1; size: -; J: TRBJ2-1; DNA: TGCAGCGTTGAAGTAGCGGGCTCCTACAATGAGCAGTTCTTC; CDR3: CSVEVAGSYNEQFF
D: TRBD2; V: TRBV4-2; size: -; J: TRBJ2-7; DNA: TGTGCCAGCAGCCCGACCACTAGCGGGGGGCCCTACGAGCAGTACTTC; CDR3: CASSPTTSGGPYEQYF
D: TRBD1; V: TRBV6-1; size: many; J: TRBJ2-7; DNA: TGTGCCAGCAGTGACAGGGGGCTTCACGAGCAGTACTTC; CDR3: CASSDRGLHEQYF
D: -; V: TRBV6-6; size: -; J: TRBJ2-7; DNA: TGTGCCAGCAGTTACAGGGACTCGGAACACGAGCAGTACTTC; CDR3: CASSYRDSEHEQYF
D: -; V: TRBV5-1; size: many; J: TRBJ2-1; DNA: TGCGCCAGCAGCTTAACCCCGAGCTCCTACAATGAGCAGTTCTTC; CDR3: CASSLTPSSYNEQFF
D: TRBD2; V: TRBV7-2; size: few; J: TRBJ2-1; DNA: TGTGCCAGCAGCTTATTAGTTAGCGGGAGCTCCAGCGGCAATGAGCAGTTCTTC; CDR3: CASSLLVSGSSSGNEQFF
D: -; V: TRBV27; size: few; J: TRBJ2-7; DNA: TGTGCCAGCGGCAAATACGAGCAGTACTTC; CDR3: CASGKYEQYF
D: -; V: TRBV29-1; size: few; J: TRBJ1-2; DNA: TGCAGCGTTGGTCCAGAGTACAGCTATGGCTACACCTTC; CDR3: CSVGPEYSYGYTF